This entry describes one TCR beta chain. This sample is part of a study of cytomegalovirus exposure and HLA in healthy donors. The overall study: The same platform used for the approximately 700 first-cohort repertoires was also used for the 95 to 150 validation repertoires, as a later analysis reported.

Sequencing was performed with immunoSEQ multiplex PCR; in TCRdb, only in-frame clones are kept and a portion is missing. The table lists 200,000 or so clones, about four fifths of them singletons. This clonotype was sampled from a man aged 18 to 29 in good health and CMV-seropositive. Sequences were obtained from PBMCs.

CDR3: CASSQLPGQGRGTSEKLFF. In DNA form, the CDR3 reads TGTGCCAGCAGCCAACTTCCGGGACAGGGAAGAGGGACAAGCGAAAAACTGTTTTTT. The gene calls are TRBV4-2 and TRBJ1-4; 9 bases map to TRBD1. V lost 2 bases and J lost 8; bases outside the gene matches: 18. Germline CDR1 and CDR2: LGHNA and YNFKEQ. The CDR3 consists of 19 residues.